What follows are 11 T cell receptor beta chains derived from one specimen sequenced in a study of blood T cell repertoires in COVID-19. The table came from immunoSEQ multiplex PCR; TCRdb's copy has only in-frame clones and leaves some out. The profile covers fewer than 90,000 clones, with approximately 86% appearing a single time and 15% taken by the ten largest. Sequences were obtained from peripheral blood. Every receptor here comes from a male donor with acute or convalescent COVID-19.

The rearrangement uses TRBV10-3 and TRBJ2-5; 7 bases map to TRBD1. V was pared by 9 bases and J by 5 bases, with 3 bases of the junction left unmatched. The CDR3 spans 11 residues. CDR1 and CDR2 from the germline V gene are ENHRY and SYGVKD. CDR3 amino acids: CAIKGAETQYF. CDR3 DNA sequence: TGTGCCATTAAGGGGGCGGAGACCCAGTACTTC.

The chain couples TRBV19 to TRBJ1-1; TRBD1 is a possible D gene (5 bases). The V end was cut by 9 bases, the J end by 7 bases, with 12 bases between. The CDR3 totals 11 residues. Germline V gene sequence: CDR1 LNHDA, CDR2 SQIVND (reference sequence). This CDR3 is CASQGVVEAFF. The DNA of the CDR3 is TGTGCCAGCCAAGGGGTGGTTGAAGCTTTCTTT.

The chain joins TRBV5-1 to TRBJ1-1, with D possibly TRBD1 on 6 matching bases. V gave up 0 bases and J gave up 4 bases, with 13 bases separating them. The germline V gene has CDR1 SGHRS and CDR2 YFSETQ. The CDR3 consists of 15 residues. CDR3: CASSLAQGFGTEAFF. CDR3 DNA: TGCGCCAGCAGCTTGGCTCAGGGGTTTGGCACTGAAGCTTTCTTT.

The rearrangement links TRBV19 to TRBJ1-1; D perhaps matches TRBD1 (5 bases). Germline V CDR1 and CDR2: LNHDA, SQIVND (reference sequence). Trimming removed 7 bases from V and 6 bases from J, with 24 bases in between. The CDR3 has 16 residues. The CDR3 DNA reads as TGTGCCAGTAAGGTGCGGGGCCAGGGAGTAGTCTCTGAAGCTTTCTTT. Its protein is CASKVRGQGVVSEAFF. Drawing the rest from reference TRBV19 and TRBJ1-1, the complete variable domain is DGGITQSPKYLFRKEGQNVTLSCEQNLNHDAMYWYRQDPGQGLRLIYYSQIVNDFQKGDIAEGYSVSREKKESFPLTVTSAQKNPTAFYLCASKVRGQGVVSEAFFGQGTRLTVV.

The gene calls are TRBV7-3 and TRBJ2-3, with 8 bases matching TRBD1. V shed 5 bases, J shed 2 bases, and the junction held 3 bases outside the gene matches. The germline V gene encodes CDR1 SGHTA and CDR2 FQGTGA. The CDR3 loop spans 14 amino acids. As DNA, the CDR3 is TGTGCCAGCAGCCCGGGACAGGCCACAGATACGCAGTATTTT. This translates into CASSPGQATDTQYF.

This clone was recorded a few times. J is TRBJ2-1 and V is TRBV27; a weak D match, TRBD2 (6 bases). With 2 bases removed from V and 6 bases from J, the gap between germline ends came to 17 bases. The CDR3 runs to 16 residues. The V gene's germline CDR1 is MNHEY and CDR2 SMNVEV (reference sequence). The chain's CDR3 is CASSLVQTVGGNEQFF. CDR3 coding DNA: TGTGCCAGCAGTTTAGTCCAGACAGTCGGGGGCAATGAGCAGTTCTTC.

A word on this clone: Other DNA sequences from this sample encode an identical CDR3 as well. The chain has TRBV6-5 and TRBJ1-6, with D perhaps TRBD1 (6 bases). The CDR3 length is 13 residues. Germline lookup yields CDR1 MNHEY and CDR2 SVGAGI. The germline V and J ends were trimmed by 2 bases and 7 bases, with 6 bases remaining between them. The CDR3 reads CASSYDRNSPLHF. CDR3 sequence (DNA): TGTGCCAGCAGTTACGACAGGAATTCACCCCTCCACTTT.

V and J are TRBV24-1 and TRBJ2-1; TRBD1 aligns across 8 bases. J gave up 4 bases and V 3 bases, and 4 bases lay outside the gene matches. In germline, CDR1 is KGHDR, CDR2 SFDVKD. CDR3 length: 15 amino acids. The CDR3 reads CATSDPRGLYNEQFF. DNA of the CDR3: TGTGCCACCAGTGATCCCAGGGGGCTGTACAATGAGCAGTTCTTC.

The chain has TRBV29-1 and TRBJ1-4; unclear D gene. CDR3 size: 12 residues. From germline, CDR1 is SQVTM and CDR2 ANQGSEA. Between the trimmed V and J ends, which lost 4 bases and 3 bases, there was a span of 6 bases. The DNA for the CDR3 is TGCAGCGTTGTGGCTCCTAATGAAAAACTGTTTTTT. Protein product: CSVVAPNEKLFF. Together with reference TRBV29-1 and TRBJ1-4, the CDR3 gives the full variable domain: SAVISQKPSRDICQRGTSLTIQCQVDSQVTMMFWYRQQPGQSLTLIATANQGSEATYESGFVIDKFPISRPNLTFSTLTVSNMSPEDSSIYLCSVVAPNEKLFFGSGTQLSVL.

The chain has TRBV3-1 (or the pseudogene TRBV3-2) and TRBJ2-2; TRBD1 matches at 8 bases. Germline V gene data show CDR1 as LGHDT and CDR2 as YNNKEL (reference sequence). This CDR3 comprises 15 residues. Trimming cost V 4 bases and J 3 bases; bases outside gene matches: 4. CDR3 protein: CASSRGQGYTGELFF. CDR3 DNA: TGTGCCAGCAGCCGAGGACAGGGATACACCGGGGAGCTGTTTTTT.

The V and J genes are TRBV13 and TRBJ2-3; TRBD2 agrees at 7 bases. The germline CDR1 and CDR2 sequences are PRHDT and FYEKMQ (reference sequence). The CDR3 contains 17 residues. Trimming cost V 0 bases and J 2 bases; bases outside gene matches: 8. CDR3 sequence reads: CASSLGPSGAYTDTQYF. Here the CDR3 DNA reads TGTGCCAGCAGCTTAGGGCCGAGCGGGGCGTACACAGATACGCAGTATTTT.